This T cell receptor beta chain was sequenced in a study of cytomegalovirus exposure and HLA in healthy donors. Broader study findings: A few CMV-associated chains proved CMV antigen-specific in vitro. Several V segments, TRBV6-2 and TRBV6-3 among them, could not be told apart and were dropped. CMV serostatus was the only immune exposure information that was available.

CDR1 is MNHEY and CDR2 is SMNVEV in the germline V gene (reference sequence). The CDR3 runs 15 residues. The junction had 8 bases not matched to a gene; V was cut back by 6 bases and J by 5 bases. Vbeta (60) and Jbeta (13) primers were used in the PCR. In the source study's methods: Roughly 11 million shared chains were among the about 80 million unique TCR beta chains that a later analysis counted. Assay used: immunoSEQ multiplex PCR; TCRdb lists only in-frame clones, some missing. That table furnishes V, J and clone size, whereas the DNA furnished D and trimming. The sample carries about 90,000 clones, over 55% recorded once. Comments on this clone: Its specificity is not known.

The rearrangement joins TRBV27 to TRBJ2-2; 8 nucleotides align to TRBD2. The specimen was PBMCs. The receptor was isolated from a woman aged 45-65 years in good health and CMV-seropositive. In DNA, the CDR3 is TGTGCCAGCAGGCCCCGGGGGGGCCCAACCGGGGAGCTGTTTTTT. This encodes CASRPRGGPTGELFF.